This TCR beta chain derives from a study of shared clonotypes between healthy human individuals. From germline, CDR1 is LGHNA and CDR2 YSLEER. The CDR3 length is 17 residues. The trim removed 4 bases at V and 3 bases at J, leaving 6 bases unmatched. This clone was seen repeatedly, ten times or more. Its target is unknown. Data came from immunoSEQ multiplex PCR; TCRdb stores just in-frame clones and leaves some out. The repertoire includes about 490,000 clones, about 84% of them detected once, and roughly 13% sits in the top ten. Study findings and constraints: Researchers sampled blood only, noting tissue repertoires likely differ.

This sequence joins TRBV4-3 and TRBJ2-3; TRBD2 matches at 14 bases. Input material: PBMCs. The receptor was derived from a middle-aged woman in good health. Some clones in this sample may be carry-over from other donors' samples. For the CDR3, the DNA is TGCGCCAGCAGCCCGGGACTAGCGGGAGAGGGGACAGATACGCAGTATTTT. As protein: CASSPGLAGEGTDTQYF.